These T cell receptor beta chains were read from a single sample in a study of blood T cell repertoires in COVID-19. TCRdb's table, derived via immunoSEQ multiplex PCR, lists solely in-frame clones and lacks some. The profile shows more than 30,000 clones, about nine tenths of them singletons. Source material: peripheral blood. Receptors originate from a woman of 80 years or more with active or convalescent COVID-19. The CDR3 runs from the conserved cysteine through the conserved F or W. D genes are given only for firm matches. Expanded clones get a size class; other rows say once, few or many, or leave the size out.

d_call,j_call,v_call,clone_size,cdr3_aa,cdr3_nt
-,TRBJ1-1,TRBV10-3,once,CAITPQGNTEAFF,TGTGCCATCACCCCACAGGGGAACACTGAAGCTTTCTTT
-,TRBJ1-3,TRBV10-3,-,CAITGSSEYTIYF,TGTGCCATCACCGGCAGTTCGGAGTACACCATATATTTT
-,TRBJ1-5,TRBV24-1,-,CATSDPPGQYSNQPQHF,TGTGCCACCAGTGATCCCCCGGGACAATATAGCAATCAGCCCCAGCATTTT
-,TRBJ1-2,TRBV12-3/TRBV12-4,-,CASSFLANYGYTF,TGTGCCAGCAGTTTTTTAGCTAACTATGGCTACACCTTC
-,TRBJ2-1,TRBV12-3/TRBV12-4,-,CASSRLEGEQFF,TGTGCCAGCAGCCGACTAGAAGGTGAGCAGTTCTTC
-,TRBJ1-1,TRBV2,few,CASSRDFNTEAFF,TGTGCCAGCAGCCGGGACTTCAACACTGAAGCTTTCTTT
-,TRBJ2-4,TRBV7-9,-,CASSLFGGGGGAYYF,TGTGCCAGCAGCTTATTTGGCGGTGGAGGGGGCGCTTACTACTTC
TRBD1,TRBJ1-3,TRBV5-1,-,CASSKGQGGSGNTIYF,TGCGCCAGCAGCAAGGGACAGGGAGGGTCTGGAAACACCATATATTTT
-,TRBJ1-6,TRBV27,-,CASSLRGLPLHF,TGTGCCAGCAGTTTAAGGGGCTTGCCCCTCCACTTT
-,TRBJ2-4,TRBV7-2,once,CASSLAGTAQNIQYF,TGTGCCAGCAGCTTAGCTGGGACTGCCCAAAACATTCAGTACTTC
-,TRBJ1-5,TRBV5-8,-,CASSLSPPLGEVGPQHF,TGTGCCAGCAGCTTGAGCCCCCCCCTAGGGGAAGTAGGGCCCCAGCATTTT
-,TRBJ1-4,TRBV6-5,-,CASSLLQGTNEKLFF,TGTGCCAGCAGCCTACTACAGGGAACTAATGAAAAACTGTTTTTT
TRBD1,TRBJ2-7,TRBV5-1,-,CASSLGDRVLEQYF,TGCGCCAGCAGCTTGGGGGACAGGGTGCTCGAGCAGTACTTC
-,TRBJ2-2,TRBV6-5,-,CASSPRRTGELFF,TGTGCCAGCAGCCCGCGGAGGACCGGGGAGCTGTTTTTT
-,TRBJ2-2,TRBV12-1,-,CASSFTPLVRNRTGELFF,TGTGCCAGCAGCTTTACTCCCTTGGTACGTAACAGGACCGGGGAGCTGTTTTTT
TRBD1,TRBJ2-7,TRBV29-1,once,CSVLRDRGPFPYEQYF,TGCAGCGTACTCCGGGACAGGGGTCCTTTTCCTTACGAGCAGTACTTC
-,TRBJ2-1,TRBV27,-,CASGFYRGANEQFF,TGTGCCAGCGGCTTTTATCGGGGGGCCAATGAGCAGTTCTTC
-,TRBJ2-1,TRBV11-3,medium-sized,CASSLDSGSGELYNEQFF,TGTGCCAGCAGCTTAGATTCTGGGAGCGGAGAGCTTTACAATGAGCAGTTCTTC
TRBD2,TRBJ2-3,TRBV10-1,-,CASSGTSGRPDTQYF,TGCGCCAGCAGTGGGACTAGCGGGCGTCCAGATACGCAGTATTTT
-,TRBJ2-7,TRBV9,-,CASSVAQGSYEQYF,TGTGCCAGCAGCGTAGCTCAGGGTTCCTACGAGCAGTACTTC
-,TRBJ1-1,TRBV6-1,-,CASLWGHEAFF,TGTGCCAGTCTATGGGGCCATGAAGCTTTCTTT
TRBD1,TRBJ1-2,TRBV28,-,CASRQGNYGYTF,TGTGCCAGCCGACAGGGGAACTATGGCTACACCTTC
TRBD1,TRBJ2-7,TRBV2,-,CASSEALRTGDHEQYF,TGTGCCAGCAGTGAAGCGCTTAGGACAGGGGATCACGAGCAGTACTTC
-,TRBJ2-5,TRBV2,-,CASREREAQETQYF,TGTGCCAGCAGAGAGAGGGAGGCCCAAGAGACCCAGTACTTC
TRBD1,TRBJ2-2,TRBV2,-,CASSLPKGQGTGELFF,TGTGCCAGCAGTCTCCCTAAAGGACAGGGTACCGGGGAGCTGTTTTTT